These T cell receptor beta chains were read from a single sample in a study of shared clonotypes between healthy human individuals. The repertoire was sequenced with immunoSEQ multiplex PCR; TCRdb's copy has only in-frame clones and lacks some. The data hold about 2.4 million clones, with 93% observed a single time. Material: naive CD4+ T cells from PBMCs. All receptors come from a man aged 18 to 30 in good health. Some clones in this sample may be carry-over from other donors' samples. Both conserved end residues are part of each CDR3. Each record gives: CDR3 protein, CDR3 DNA, J gene, CDR3 length, clone size, D gene, V gene. A D gene is named only where the DNA matches it firmly. Clone size is shown for a subset of rows, as once, few, many or a class of expanded clone.

cdr3_aa: CASRGGDRGLGEQYF
cdr3_nt: TGCGCCAGCAGAGGGGGCGACAGGGGGCTCGGTGAGCAGTACTTC
j_call: TRBJ2-7
cdr3_length: 15
clone_size: -
d_call: TRBD1
v_call: TRBV5-1

cdr3_aa: CASSLTQELYEQYF
cdr3_nt: TGTGCCAGCAGTTTGACCCAAGAGTTATACGAGCAGTACTTC
j_call: TRBJ2-7
cdr3_length: 14
clone_size: -
d_call: -
v_call: TRBV6-5

cdr3_aa: CASSLGTSRHYNEQFF
cdr3_nt: TGTGCCAGCAGTTTAGGGACTAGCAGACACTACAATGAGCAGTTCTTC
j_call: TRBJ2-1
cdr3_length: 16
clone_size: -
d_call: TRBD2
v_call: TRBV28

cdr3_aa: CASSPLVAGNTGELFF
cdr3_nt: TGTGCCAGCTCACCACTCGTAGCGGGGAACACCGGGGAGCTGTTTTTT
j_call: TRBJ2-2
cdr3_length: 16
clone_size: -
d_call: TRBD2
v_call: TRBV18

cdr3_aa: CASSLTPGPQQFF
cdr3_nt: TGTGCCAGCAGCTTAACCCCGGGGCCCCAGCAGTTCTTC
j_call: TRBJ2-1
cdr3_length: 13
clone_size: -
d_call: -
v_call: TRBV7-3

cdr3_aa: CAISVDRVLGQPQHF
cdr3_nt: TGTGCCATCAGTGTCGACAGGGTATTGGGTCAGCCCCAGCATTTT
j_call: TRBJ1-5
cdr3_length: 15
clone_size: -
d_call: TRBD1
v_call: TRBV10-3

cdr3_aa: CASSLEGTSGSGTQYF
cdr3_nt: TGCGCCAGCAGCTTGGAAGGGACTAGCGGGAGCGGGACCCAGTACTTC
j_call: TRBJ2-5
cdr3_length: 16
clone_size: -
d_call: TRBD2
v_call: TRBV5-1

cdr3_aa: CASSLEINSPLHF
cdr3_nt: TGTGCCAGCAGTTTAGAGATTAATTCACCCCTCCACTTT
j_call: TRBJ1-6
cdr3_length: 13
clone_size: once
d_call: -
v_call: TRBV28

cdr3_aa: CASSLSARVGAVHEQYF
cdr3_nt: TGTGCCAGCAGCTTATCGGCCCGCGTGGGGGCCGTCCACGAGCAGTACTTC
j_call: TRBJ2-7
cdr3_length: 17
clone_size: once
d_call: -
v_call: TRBV7-2

cdr3_aa: CASSSAGLAGGSYNEQFF
cdr3_nt: TGTGCCAGCAGTTCCGCGGGACTAGCGGGAGGTAGCTACAATGAGCAGTTCTTC
j_call: TRBJ2-1
cdr3_length: 18
clone_size: -
d_call: TRBD2
v_call: TRBV28

cdr3_aa: CASRYSGANVLTF
cdr3_nt: TGTGCCAGCAGATACTCTGGGGCCAACGTCCTGACTTTC
j_call: TRBJ2-6
cdr3_length: 13
clone_size: -
d_call: -
v_call: TRBV6-6

cdr3_aa: CAWSGPGTFQETQYF
cdr3_nt: TGTGCCTGGAGTGGGCCCGGGACATTCCAAGAGACCCAGTACTTC
j_call: TRBJ2-5
cdr3_length: 15
clone_size: -
d_call: -
v_call: TRBV30

cdr3_aa: CASSRDVEAFF
cdr3_nt: TGTGCCAGCAGCCGGGACGTTGAAGCTTTCTTT
j_call: TRBJ1-1
cdr3_length: 11
clone_size: -
d_call: -
v_call: TRBV5-6

cdr3_aa: CASSRTSNQPQHF
cdr3_nt: TGTGCCAGCAGCCGGACATCTAATCAGCCCCAGCATTTT
j_call: TRBJ1-5
cdr3_length: 13
clone_size: -
d_call: -
v_call: TRBV5-6

cdr3_aa: CASSLVALAGAGYEQYF
cdr3_nt: TGTGCCAGCAGCTTAGTAGCCCTAGCGGGAGCCGGGTACGAGCAGTACTTC
j_call: TRBJ2-7
cdr3_length: 17
clone_size: -
d_call: TRBD2
v_call: TRBV7-2

cdr3_aa: CAIKADVLAAYNEQFF
cdr3_nt: TGTGCCATCAAAGCCGACGTACTAGCGGCTTACAATGAGCAGTTCTTC
j_call: TRBJ2-1
cdr3_length: 16
clone_size: -
d_call: TRBD2
v_call: TRBV10-3

cdr3_aa: CANRTDTQYF
cdr3_nt: TGTGCCAACCGAACAGATACGCAGTATTTT
j_call: TRBJ2-3
cdr3_length: 10
clone_size: -
d_call: -
v_call: TRBV27

cdr3_aa: CASSLSGSGTLEQFF
cdr3_nt: TGTGCCAGCAGCCTATCTGGAAGCGGGACTCTAGAGCAGTTCTTC
j_call: TRBJ2-1
cdr3_length: 15
clone_size: -
d_call: TRBD2
v_call: TRBV14

cdr3_aa: CASSLSGNTGELFF
cdr3_nt: TGCGCCAGCAGCTTATCGGGGAACACCGGGGAGCTGTTTTTT
j_call: TRBJ2-2
cdr3_length: 14
clone_size: -
d_call: -
v_call: TRBV5-1

cdr3_aa: CASRYGTSGTGEQYF
cdr3_nt: TGTGCCAGCAGATACGGGACTAGCGGGACGGGGGAGCAGTACTTC
j_call: TRBJ2-7
cdr3_length: 15
clone_size: -
d_call: TRBD2
v_call: TRBV6-1

cdr3_aa: CATSSRALAGGLYYEQYF
cdr3_nt: TGTGCCACCAGCTCAAGGGCCCTGGCTGGCGGCTTATACTACGAGCAGTACTTC
j_call: TRBJ2-7
cdr3_length: 18
clone_size: -
d_call: -
v_call: TRBV15

cdr3_aa: CASSFYGPQETQYF
cdr3_nt: TGTGCCAGCAGTTTCTACGGCCCCCAGGAGACCCAGTACTTC
j_call: TRBJ2-5
cdr3_length: 14
clone_size: -
d_call: -
v_call: TRBV6-5

cdr3_aa: CASSFRVSGELFF
cdr3_nt: TGCGCCAGCAGCTTCAGGGTTTCCGGGGAGCTGTTTTTT
j_call: TRBJ2-2
cdr3_length: 13
clone_size: -
d_call: -
v_call: TRBV5-1

cdr3_aa: CASSFTASATIYF
cdr3_nt: TGTGCCAGCAGTTTTACAGCGAGTGCCACCATATATTTT
j_call: TRBJ1-3
cdr3_length: 13
clone_size: -
d_call: -
v_call: TRBV28

cdr3_aa: CASSLGRGLDEQYF
cdr3_nt: TGTGCCAGCAGCTTAGGCAGGGGACTCGACGAGCAGTACTTC
j_call: TRBJ2-7
cdr3_length: 14
clone_size: -
d_call: -
v_call: TRBV7-6

cdr3_aa: CAPQGKGPQNTGELFF
cdr3_nt: TGCGCTCCACAGGGAAAGGGACCACAAAACACCGGGGAGCTGTTTTTT
j_call: TRBJ2-2
cdr3_length: 16
clone_size: -
d_call: -
v_call: TRBV5-1

cdr3_aa: CATAIGASNQPQHF
cdr3_nt: TGTGCCACCGCCATCGGGGCGAGCAATCAGCCCCAGCATTTT
j_call: TRBJ1-5
cdr3_length: 14
clone_size: once
d_call: -
v_call: TRBV19

cdr3_aa: CASSFEAAYNEQFF
cdr3_nt: TGTGCCAGCAGCTTCGAAGCGGCATATAATGAGCAGTTCTTC
j_call: TRBJ2-1
cdr3_length: 14
clone_size: -
d_call: -
v_call: TRBV7-2

cdr3_aa: CASSLAPYEQFF
cdr3_nt: TGCGCCAGCAGCTTGGCCCCATATGAGCAGTTCTTC
j_call: TRBJ2-1
cdr3_length: 12
clone_size: -
d_call: -
v_call: TRBV5-1

cdr3_aa: CSVRQGGVNEKLFF
cdr3_nt: TGCAGCGTGAGACAGGGGGGTGTTAATGAAAAACTGTTTTTT
j_call: TRBJ1-4
cdr3_length: 14
clone_size: -
d_call: TRBD1
v_call: TRBV29-1

cdr3_aa: CASKSSGGGKEKLFF
cdr3_nt: TGTGCCAGCAAATCCTCGGGGGGAGGAAAGGAAAAACTGTTTTTT
j_call: TRBJ1-4
cdr3_length: 15
clone_size: -
d_call: -
v_call: TRBV28

cdr3_aa: CASSSTGTGRTGELFF
cdr3_nt: TGTGCCAGCAGTTCAACCGGGACAGGGAGGACCGGGGAGCTGTTTTTT
j_call: TRBJ2-2
cdr3_length: 16
clone_size: -
d_call: TRBD1
v_call: TRBV28

cdr3_aa: CASSFTTEETQYF
cdr3_nt: TGCGCCAGCAGCTTTACGACCGAAGAGACCCAGTACTTC
j_call: TRBJ2-5
cdr3_length: 13
clone_size: -
d_call: -
v_call: TRBV5-1

cdr3_aa: CASSSTDRLTGELFF
cdr3_nt: TGTGCCAGCAGCTCGACGGACAGGCTCACCGGGGAGCTGTTTTTT
j_call: TRBJ2-2
cdr3_length: 15
clone_size: -
d_call: TRBD1
v_call: TRBV7-2

cdr3_aa: CASSYSSVSTDTQYF
cdr3_nt: TGTGCCAGCAGTTACTCGTCGGTTAGCACAGATACGCAGTATTTT
j_call: TRBJ2-3
cdr3_length: 15
clone_size: once
d_call: -
v_call: TRBV6-5

cdr3_aa: CASSLLAVEGEQFF
cdr3_nt: TGTGCCAGCAGCCTACTAGCGGTGGAGGGTGAGCAGTTCTTC
j_call: TRBJ2-1
cdr3_length: 14
clone_size: -
d_call: TRBD2
v_call: TRBV11-2

cdr3_aa: CAWTPGQGVGNQPQHF
cdr3_nt: TGTGCCTGGACCCCGGGACAGGGGGTGGGCAATCAGCCCCAGCATTTT
j_call: TRBJ1-5
cdr3_length: 16
clone_size: -
d_call: TRBD1
v_call: TRBV30

cdr3_aa: CASSLAGRANTGELFF
cdr3_nt: TGTGCCAGCAGCCTTGCTGGCAGGGCAAACACCGGGGAGCTGTTTTTT
j_call: TRBJ2-2
cdr3_length: 16
clone_size: -
d_call: -
v_call: TRBV7-3

cdr3_aa: CSVEDSGTDETQYF
cdr3_nt: TGCAGCGTTGAAGATTCCGGAACGGACGAGACCCAGTACTTC
j_call: TRBJ2-5
cdr3_length: 14
clone_size: -
d_call: -
v_call: TRBV29-1

cdr3_aa: CASSLASGGRGNQPQHF
cdr3_nt: TGTGCCAGCAGCTTGGCCTCAGGGGGGCGCGGGAATCAGCCCCAGCATTTT
j_call: TRBJ1-5
cdr3_length: 17
clone_size: -
d_call: TRBD1
v_call: TRBV5-7

cdr3_aa: CAISGVGRDEQFF
cdr3_nt: TGTGCCATCAGCGGCGTGGGGCGGGATGAGCAGTTCTTC
j_call: TRBJ2-1
cdr3_length: 13
clone_size: once
d_call: -
v_call: TRBV10-3

cdr3_aa: CASRLTGDGETQYF
cdr3_nt: TGCGCCAGCAGGCTGACAGGGGACGGGGAGACCCAGTACTTC
j_call: TRBJ2-5
cdr3_length: 14
clone_size: -
d_call: TRBD1
v_call: TRBV5-1

cdr3_aa: CASSSVIIAGVWEQYF
cdr3_nt: TGTGCCAGCAGCTCGGTGATCATCGCGGGGGTTTGGGAGCAGTACTTC
j_call: TRBJ2-7
cdr3_length: 16
clone_size: -
d_call: TRBD2
v_call: TRBV5-4

cdr3_aa: CASSEAAGLYNEQFF
cdr3_nt: TGTGCCAGCAGCGAGGCGGCGGGACTCTACAATGAGCAGTTCTTC
j_call: TRBJ2-1
cdr3_length: 15
clone_size: -
d_call: -
v_call: TRBV9

cdr3_aa: CASRGVEAQETQYF
cdr3_nt: TGTGCCAGTCGGGGGGTGGAGGCCCAAGAGACCCAGTACTTC
j_call: TRBJ2-5
cdr3_length: 14
clone_size: -
d_call: TRBD2
v_call: TRBV19

cdr3_aa: CAWNFQDLRVGQYF
cdr3_nt: TGTGCCTGGAACTTTCAGGACCTTCGAGTGGGGCAGTACTTC
j_call: TRBJ2-7
cdr3_length: 14
clone_size: -
d_call: -
v_call: TRBV30

cdr3_aa: CASSLSQPPNYGYTF
cdr3_nt: TGTGCCAGCAGTTTATCTCAGCCACCTAACTATGGCTACACCTTC
j_call: TRBJ1-2
cdr3_length: 15
clone_size: -
d_call: -
v_call: TRBV28

cdr3_aa: CASSLTGVGEKLFF
cdr3_nt: TGTGCCAGCAGCTTGACAGGGGTTGGGGAAAAACTGTTTTTT
j_call: TRBJ1-4
cdr3_length: 14
clone_size: -
d_call: TRBD1
v_call: TRBV7-9

cdr3_aa: CASSSGQYGNIQYF
cdr3_nt: TGTGCCAGCAGTTCGGGACAGTATGGGAACATTCAGTACTTC
j_call: TRBJ2-4
cdr3_length: 14
clone_size: -
d_call: TRBD1
v_call: TRBV27

cdr3_aa: CASSVSPARAGITDTQYF
cdr3_nt: TGTGCCAGCAGCGTCTCCCCCGCTAGGGCGGGGATCACAGATACGCAGTATTTT
j_call: TRBJ2-3
cdr3_length: 18
clone_size: -
d_call: -
v_call: TRBV9

cdr3_aa: CSVERGVREQYF
cdr3_nt: TGCAGCGTTGAACGGGGTGTGCGCGAGCAGTACTTC
j_call: TRBJ2-7
cdr3_length: 12
clone_size: -
d_call: -
v_call: TRBV29-1

cdr3_aa: CASSESDQAEKLFF
cdr3_nt: TGTGCCAGCAGTGAATCGGATCAGGCTGAAAAACTGTTTTTT
j_call: TRBJ1-4
cdr3_length: 14
clone_size: -
d_call: -
v_call: TRBV25-1

cdr3_aa: CASSGRDYNEQFF
cdr3_nt: TGCGCCAGCAGTGGAAGGGACTACAATGAGCAGTTCTTC
j_call: TRBJ2-1
cdr3_length: 13
clone_size: -
d_call: -
v_call: TRBV10-2

cdr3_aa: CASSYSGVGNTIYF
cdr3_nt: TGTGCCAGCAGTTACTCAGGGGTCGGAAACACCATATATTTT
j_call: TRBJ1-3
cdr3_length: 14
clone_size: -
d_call: -
v_call: TRBV6-5

cdr3_aa: CASSRDRVYEQYF
cdr3_nt: TGTGCCAGCAGCCGGGACAGGGTCTACGAGCAGTACTTC
j_call: TRBJ2-7
cdr3_length: 13
clone_size: -
d_call: TRBD1
v_call: TRBV5-6

cdr3_aa: CASRQGALDEQFF
cdr3_nt: TGCGCCAGCAGACAGGGGGCACTCGATGAGCAGTTCTTC
j_call: TRBJ2-1
cdr3_length: 13
clone_size: once
d_call: TRBD1
v_call: TRBV5-1

cdr3_aa: CASSLRAGLSYEQYF
cdr3_nt: TGTGCCAGCAGCCTCAGGGCGGGACTCTCCTACGAGCAGTACTTC
j_call: TRBJ2-7
cdr3_length: 15
clone_size: -
d_call: -
v_call: TRBV5-4

cdr3_aa: CASSQGPLSHLPDTQYF
cdr3_nt: TGTGCCAGCAGCCAGGGGCCCCTTTCCCACCTACCAGATACGCAGTATTTT
j_call: TRBJ2-3
cdr3_length: 17
clone_size: -
d_call: -
v_call: TRBV7-2